A single sample gave rise to the 5 T cell receptor beta chains below, sequenced in a study of response to subunit inactivated influenza vaccine. TCRdb independently ran MiXCR on the RT-PCR reads; one entry per CDR3 protein. The sample has some 570,000 distinct CDR3 sequences, approximately 11% seen once. The data also belong to a second study, concerning T cells expressing NK-cell markers. As reported in that work: cDNA encoding TCR beta was synthesized via 5'RACE template switching incorporating UMIs.

This material consisted of PBMCs from blood, taken on the day of vaccination. Receptors originate from a man between 50 and 59 years old who received an inactivated influenza vaccine.

The CDR3 coding sequence is TGTGCCAGTAGTGTCGGGTGGGGCAACTACAATGAGCAGTTCTTC. Translated: CASSVGWGNYNEQFF. The chain links TRBV19 to TRBJ2-1, with D possibly being TRBD1 (5 bases). Germline lookup yields CDR1 LNHDA and CDR2 SQIVND (reference sequence). The CDR3 runs 15 residues. Trimming pared 5 bases from V and 3 bases from J, leaving 14 bases between.

In this sample, this clonotype turned up many times. The V call is TRBV12-3 or TRBV12-4, the J call TRBJ1-4; D remains unclear. V was clipped by 6 bases and J by 11 bases, with 13 bases between them. The length of the CDR3 is 12 residues. This CDR3 is CASRPPGGKLFF. In DNA form, the CDR3 reads TGTGCCAGCAGACCCCCGGGAGGGAAACTGTTTTTT.

The CDR3 loop reads CASSWGGQRSYGYTF. CDR3 sequence (DNA): TGCGCCAGCAGCTGGGGAGGACAGCGCAGCTATGGCTACACCTTC. V is TRBV5-1 and J is TRBJ1-2; D is perhaps TRBD1 (6 bases). There are 15 residues in the CDR3. Looked up from germline, CDR1 is SGHRS and CDR2 is YFSETQ. Between the trimmed V and J ends, which lost 3 bases and 4 bases, there was a span of 16 bases.

This clonotype occurred a few times. The genes are TRBV29-1 and TRBJ2-1; TRBD1 might be the D (6 bases). The CDR3 has 12 amino acids. The V gene's germline CDR1 is SQVTM and CDR2 ANQGSEA. V was pared by 4 bases and J by 3 bases, with 7 bases between. CDR3 nucleotides: TGCAGCGTTGGGACAGACTACAATGAGCAGTTCTTC. It specifies CSVGTDYNEQFF.

This clonotype was counted many times. V gene TRBV11-2 combines with J gene TRBJ2-7; 8 nucleotides align to TRBD1. This CDR3 has 16 amino acids. The germline gives CDR1 SGHAT, CDR2 FQNNGV. V shed 1 base and J 0 bases; nucleotides not matched to a gene: 5. The CDR3 DNA follows: TGTGCCAGCAGCTTAGGATTGGGGACAGGCTCCTACGAGCAGTACTTC. This sequence encodes CASSLGLGTGSYEQYF.